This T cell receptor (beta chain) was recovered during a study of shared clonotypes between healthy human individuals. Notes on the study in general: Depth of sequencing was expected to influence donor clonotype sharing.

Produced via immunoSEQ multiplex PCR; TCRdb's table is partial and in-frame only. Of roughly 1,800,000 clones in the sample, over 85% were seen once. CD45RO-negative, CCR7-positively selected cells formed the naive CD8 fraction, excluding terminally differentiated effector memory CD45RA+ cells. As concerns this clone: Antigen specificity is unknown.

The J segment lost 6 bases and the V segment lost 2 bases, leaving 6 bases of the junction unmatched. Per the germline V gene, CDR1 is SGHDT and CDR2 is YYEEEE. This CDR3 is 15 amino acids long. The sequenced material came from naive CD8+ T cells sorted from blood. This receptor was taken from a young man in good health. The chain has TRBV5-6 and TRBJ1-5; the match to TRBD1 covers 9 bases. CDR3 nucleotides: TGTGCCAGCAGCTTCGGGACAGGGTCGATTCAGCCCCAGCATTTT. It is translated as CASSFGTGSIQPQHF.